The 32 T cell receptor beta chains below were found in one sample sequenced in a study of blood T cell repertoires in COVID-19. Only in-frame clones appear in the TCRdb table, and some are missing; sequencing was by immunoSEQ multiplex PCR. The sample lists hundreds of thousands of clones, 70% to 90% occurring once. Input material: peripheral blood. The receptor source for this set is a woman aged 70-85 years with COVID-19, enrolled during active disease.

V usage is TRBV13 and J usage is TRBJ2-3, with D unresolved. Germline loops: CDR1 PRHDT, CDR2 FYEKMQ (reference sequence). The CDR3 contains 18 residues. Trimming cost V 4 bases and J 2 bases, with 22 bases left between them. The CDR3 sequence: CASSSPFRYDRLTDTQYF. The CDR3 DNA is TGTGCCAGCAGCTCGCCCTTCCGCTACGACCGACTCACAGATACGCAGTATTTT. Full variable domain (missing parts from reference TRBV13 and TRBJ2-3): AAGVIQSPRHLIKEKRETATLKCYPIPRHDTVYWYQQGPGQDPQFLISFYEKMQSDKGSIPDRFSAQQFSDYHSELNMSSLELGDSALYFCASSSPFRYDRLTDTQYFGPGTRLTVL.

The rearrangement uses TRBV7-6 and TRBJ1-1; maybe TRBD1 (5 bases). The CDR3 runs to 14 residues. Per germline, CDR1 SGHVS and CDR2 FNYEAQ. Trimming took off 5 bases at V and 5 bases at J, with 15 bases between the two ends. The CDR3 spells CASSPREGLTEAFF. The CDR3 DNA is TGTGCCAGCAGCCCCCGGGAGGGACTAACTGAAGCTTTCTTT.

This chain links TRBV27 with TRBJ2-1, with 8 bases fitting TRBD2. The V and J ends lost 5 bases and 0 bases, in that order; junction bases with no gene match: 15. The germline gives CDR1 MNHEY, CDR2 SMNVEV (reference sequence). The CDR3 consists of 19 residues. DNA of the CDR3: TGTGCCAGCAGTCTTACCTTTCGGGGGGGATTCAACTCCTACAATGAGCAGTTCTTC. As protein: CASSLTFRGGFNSYNEQFF.

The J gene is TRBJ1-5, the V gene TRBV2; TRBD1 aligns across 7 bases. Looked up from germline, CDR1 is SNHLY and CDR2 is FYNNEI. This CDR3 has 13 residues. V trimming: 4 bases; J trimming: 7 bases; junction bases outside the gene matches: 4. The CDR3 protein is CASSVEQGQPQHF. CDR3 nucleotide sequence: TGTGCCAGCAGTGTTGAACAGGGGCAGCCCCAGCATTTT.

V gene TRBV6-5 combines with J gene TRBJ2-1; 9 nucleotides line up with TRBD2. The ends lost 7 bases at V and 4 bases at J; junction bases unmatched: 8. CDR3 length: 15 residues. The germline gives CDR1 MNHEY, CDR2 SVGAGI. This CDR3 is CASTYGGGAYNEQFF. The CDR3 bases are TGTGCCAGCACGTATGGCGGGGGGGCTTACAATGAGCAGTTCTTC.

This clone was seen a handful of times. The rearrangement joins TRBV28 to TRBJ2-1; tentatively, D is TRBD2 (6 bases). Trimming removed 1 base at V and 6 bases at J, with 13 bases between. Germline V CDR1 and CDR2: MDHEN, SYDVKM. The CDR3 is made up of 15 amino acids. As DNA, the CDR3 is TGTGCCAGCAGTTTATTGGGGGGAAAAGGCAATGAGCAGTTCTTC. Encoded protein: CASSLLGGKGNEQFF.

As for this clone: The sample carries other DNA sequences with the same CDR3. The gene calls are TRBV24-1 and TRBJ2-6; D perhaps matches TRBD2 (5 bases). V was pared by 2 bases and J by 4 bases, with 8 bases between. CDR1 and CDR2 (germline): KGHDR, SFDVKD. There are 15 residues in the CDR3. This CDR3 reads CATSDSGSGANVLTF. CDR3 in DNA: TGTGCCACCAGTGATTCGGGGTCCGGGGCCAACGTCCTGACTTTC.

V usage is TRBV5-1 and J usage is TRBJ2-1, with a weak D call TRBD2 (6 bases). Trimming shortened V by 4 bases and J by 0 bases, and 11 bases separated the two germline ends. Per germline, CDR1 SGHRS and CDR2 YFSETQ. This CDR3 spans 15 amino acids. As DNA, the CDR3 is TGCGCCAGCAGCCCGGAGGGTGTCTCCTACAATGAGCAGTTCTTC. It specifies CASSPEGVSYNEQFF.

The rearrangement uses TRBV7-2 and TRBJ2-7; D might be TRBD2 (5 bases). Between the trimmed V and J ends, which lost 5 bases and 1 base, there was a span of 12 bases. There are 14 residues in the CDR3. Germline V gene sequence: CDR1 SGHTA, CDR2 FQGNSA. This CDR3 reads CASSRDRTSYEQYF. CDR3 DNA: TGTGCCAGCAGCAGAGACCGGACTTCCTACGAGCAGTACTTC.

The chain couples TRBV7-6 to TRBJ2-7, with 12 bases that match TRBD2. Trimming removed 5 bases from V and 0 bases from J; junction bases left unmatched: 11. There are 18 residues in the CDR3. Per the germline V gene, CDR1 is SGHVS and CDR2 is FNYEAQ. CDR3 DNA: TGTGCCAGCAGCCCTAGGCCCGGACTAGCGGGGACCTCCTACGAGCAGTACTTC. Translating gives CASSPRPGLAGTSYEQYF.

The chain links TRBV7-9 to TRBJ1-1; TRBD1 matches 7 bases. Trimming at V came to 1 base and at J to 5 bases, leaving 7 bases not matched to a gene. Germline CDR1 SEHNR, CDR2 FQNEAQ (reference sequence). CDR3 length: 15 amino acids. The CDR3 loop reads CASSLGVGGETEAFF. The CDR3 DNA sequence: TGTGCCAGCAGCTTAGGGGTAGGGGGCGAAACTGAAGCTTTCTTT. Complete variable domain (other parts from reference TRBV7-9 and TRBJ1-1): DTGVSQNPRHKITKRGQNVTFRCDPISEHNRLYWYRQTLGQGPEFLTYFQNEAQLEKSRLLSDRFSAERPKGSFSTLEIQRTEQGDSAMYLCASSLGVGGETEAFFGQGTRLTVV.

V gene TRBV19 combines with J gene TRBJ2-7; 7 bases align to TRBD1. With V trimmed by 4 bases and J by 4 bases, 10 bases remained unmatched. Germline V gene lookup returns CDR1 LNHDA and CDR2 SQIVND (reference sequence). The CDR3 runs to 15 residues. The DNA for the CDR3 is TGTGCCAGTAGTACACGTATCGGGACAGTTTACGAGCAGTACTTC. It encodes CASSTRIGTVYEQYF.

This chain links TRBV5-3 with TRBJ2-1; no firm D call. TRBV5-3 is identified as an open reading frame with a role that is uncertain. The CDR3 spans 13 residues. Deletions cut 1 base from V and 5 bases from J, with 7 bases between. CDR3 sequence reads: CARSLRQNNEQFF. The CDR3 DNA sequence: TGTGCCAGAAGCTTGCGCCAGAACAATGAGCAGTTCTTC.

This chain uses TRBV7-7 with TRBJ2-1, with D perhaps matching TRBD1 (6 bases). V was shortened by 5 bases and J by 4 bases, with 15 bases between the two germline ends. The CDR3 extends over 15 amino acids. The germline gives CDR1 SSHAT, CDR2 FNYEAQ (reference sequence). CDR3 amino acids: CASSPNSDRYNEQFF. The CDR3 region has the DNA TGTGCCAGCAGCCCAAACTCGGACAGATACAATGAGCAGTTCTTC. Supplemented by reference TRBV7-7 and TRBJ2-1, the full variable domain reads GAGVSQSPRYKVTKRGQDVTLRCDPISSHATLYWYQQALGQGPEFLTYFNYEAQPDKSGLPSDRFSAERPEGSISTLTIQRTEQRDSAMYRCASSPNSDRYNEQFFGPGTRLTVL.

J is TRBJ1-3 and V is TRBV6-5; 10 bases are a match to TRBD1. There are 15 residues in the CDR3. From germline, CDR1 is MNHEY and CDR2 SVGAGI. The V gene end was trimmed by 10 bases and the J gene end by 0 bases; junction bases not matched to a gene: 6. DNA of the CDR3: TGTGCCACCGACAGGGGGCGCCGCTCTGGAAACACCATATATTTT. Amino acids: CATDRGRRSGNTIYF.

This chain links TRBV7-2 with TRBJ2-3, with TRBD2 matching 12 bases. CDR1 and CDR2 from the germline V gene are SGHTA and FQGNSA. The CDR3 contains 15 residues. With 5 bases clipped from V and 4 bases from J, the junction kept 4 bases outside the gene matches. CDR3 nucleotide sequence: TGTGCCAGCAGCCAACCTAGCGGGGGGGCAGATACGCAGTATTTT. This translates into CASSQPSGGADTQYF.

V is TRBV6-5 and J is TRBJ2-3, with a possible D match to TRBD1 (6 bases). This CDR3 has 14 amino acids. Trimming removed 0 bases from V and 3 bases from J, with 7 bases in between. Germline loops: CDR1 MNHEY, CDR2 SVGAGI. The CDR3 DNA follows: TGTGCCAGCAGTTACTCTAGGGGGACAGATACGCAGTATTTT. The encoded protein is CASSYSRGTDTQYF.

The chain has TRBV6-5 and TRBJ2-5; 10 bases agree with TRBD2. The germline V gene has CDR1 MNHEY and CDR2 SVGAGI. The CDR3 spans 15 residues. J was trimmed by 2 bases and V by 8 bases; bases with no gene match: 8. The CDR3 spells CASGAGGIIQETQYF. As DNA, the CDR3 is TGTGCCAGCGGAGCGGGGGGGATTATACAAGAGACCCAGTACTTC.

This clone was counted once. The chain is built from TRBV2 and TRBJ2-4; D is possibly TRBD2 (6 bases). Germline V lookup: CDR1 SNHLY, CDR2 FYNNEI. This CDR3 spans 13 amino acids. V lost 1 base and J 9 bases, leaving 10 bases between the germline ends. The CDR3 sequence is CASSEGPGGIQYF. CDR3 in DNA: TGTGCCAGCAGTGAAGGACCCGGGGGCATTCAGTACTTC. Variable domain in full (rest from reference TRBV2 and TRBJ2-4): EPEVTQTPSHQVTQMGQEVILRCVPISNHLYFYWYRQILGQKVEFLVSFYNNEISEKSEIFDDQFSVERPDGSNFTLKIRSTKLEDSAMYFCASSEGPGGIQYFGAGTRLSVL.

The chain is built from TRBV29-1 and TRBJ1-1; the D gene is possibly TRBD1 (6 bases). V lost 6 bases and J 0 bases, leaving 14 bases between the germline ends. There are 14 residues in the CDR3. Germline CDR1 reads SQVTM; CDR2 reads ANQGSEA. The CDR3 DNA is TGCAGCGTCTTCCTTGGACAGCTGAACACTGAAGCTTTCTTT. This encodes CSVFLGQLNTEAFF.

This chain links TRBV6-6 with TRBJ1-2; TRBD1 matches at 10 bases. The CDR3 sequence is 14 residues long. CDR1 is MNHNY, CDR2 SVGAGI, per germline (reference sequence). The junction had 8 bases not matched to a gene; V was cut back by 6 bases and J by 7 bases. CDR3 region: CASSPGQGVLGYTF. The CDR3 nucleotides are TGTGCCAGCAGCCCCGGACAGGGGGTACTTGGCTACACCTTC.

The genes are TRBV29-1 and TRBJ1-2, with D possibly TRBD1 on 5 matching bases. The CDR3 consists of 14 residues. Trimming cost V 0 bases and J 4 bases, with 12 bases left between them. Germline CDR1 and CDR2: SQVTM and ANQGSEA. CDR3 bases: TGCAGCGTTGAAGAATTCAGACAGATCTATGGCTACACCTTC. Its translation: CSVEEFRQIYGYTF.

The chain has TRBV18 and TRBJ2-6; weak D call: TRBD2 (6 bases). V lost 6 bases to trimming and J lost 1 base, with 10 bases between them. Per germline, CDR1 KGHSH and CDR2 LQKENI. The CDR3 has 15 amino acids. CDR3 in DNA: TGTGCCAGCTCCGAGGGACTGTCTGGGGCCAACGTCCTGACTTTC. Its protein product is CASSEGLSGANVLTF.

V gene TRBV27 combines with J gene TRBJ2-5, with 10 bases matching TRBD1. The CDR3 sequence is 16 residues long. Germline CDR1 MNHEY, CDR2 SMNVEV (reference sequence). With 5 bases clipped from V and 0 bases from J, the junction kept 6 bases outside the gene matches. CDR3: CASSETGGAYQETQYF. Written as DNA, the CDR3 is TGTGCCAGCAGTGAGACAGGGGGCGCGTACCAAGAGACCCAGTACTTC.

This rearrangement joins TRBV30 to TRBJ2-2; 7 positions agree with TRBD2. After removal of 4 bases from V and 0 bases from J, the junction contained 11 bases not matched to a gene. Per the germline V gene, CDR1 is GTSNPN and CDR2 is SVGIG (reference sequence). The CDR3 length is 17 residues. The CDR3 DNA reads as TGTGCCTGGAAGGTGGAGCGGGGTCGCGCGAACACCGGGGAGCTGTTTTTT. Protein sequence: CAWKVERGRANTGELFF.

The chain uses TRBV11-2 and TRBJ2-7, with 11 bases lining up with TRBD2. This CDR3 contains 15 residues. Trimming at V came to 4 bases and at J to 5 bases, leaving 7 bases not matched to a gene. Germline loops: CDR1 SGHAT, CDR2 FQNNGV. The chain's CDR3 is CASSSLAGGPHEQYF. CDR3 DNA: TGTGCCAGCAGCTCCTTAGCGGGGGGGCCTCACGAGCAGTACTTC.

DNA of the CDR3: TGTGCCAGCAGCGGACAGGGGCCCAACTATGGCTACACCTTC. Protein: CASSGQGPNYGYTF. This chain links TRBV9 with TRBJ1-2, with 8 nucleotides matching TRBD1. Germline CDR1 and CDR2: SGDLS and YYNGEE. V gave up 3 bases and J gave up 2 bases; unmatched junction bases: 3. The CDR3 is made up of 14 amino acids. Based on the CDR3 plus reference TRBV9 and TRBJ1-2, the full variable domain is DSGVTQTPKHLITATGQRVTLRCSPRSGDLSVYWYQQSLDQGLQFLIQYYNGEERAKGNILERFSAQQFPDLHSELNLSSLELGDSALYFCASSGQGPNYGYTFGSGTRLTVV.

The CDR3 loop is CASNPGGSYGYTF. CDR3 DNA: TGTGCCAGCAACCCCGGGGGGTCATATGGCTACACCTTC. V gene TRBV9 combines with J gene TRBJ1-2, with a possible D match to TRBD1 (5 bases). Germline V gene lookup returns CDR1 SGDLS and CDR2 YYNGEE. Trimming removed 6 bases from V and 5 bases from J, with 14 bases in between. The CDR3 spans 13 residues.

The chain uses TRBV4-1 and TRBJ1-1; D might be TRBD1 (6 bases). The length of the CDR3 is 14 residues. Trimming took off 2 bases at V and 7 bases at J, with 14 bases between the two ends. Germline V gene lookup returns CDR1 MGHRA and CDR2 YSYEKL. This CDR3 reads CASSQIYREDEAFF. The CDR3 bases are TGCGCCAGCAGCCAAATTTACAGGGAAGATGAAGCTTTCTTT.

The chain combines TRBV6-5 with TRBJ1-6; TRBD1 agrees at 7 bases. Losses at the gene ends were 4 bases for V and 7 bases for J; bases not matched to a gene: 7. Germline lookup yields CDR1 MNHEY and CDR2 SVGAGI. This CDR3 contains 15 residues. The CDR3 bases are TGTGCCAGCAGTTCCCAGGGGACAGAGAATTCACCCCTCCACTTT. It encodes CASSSQGTENSPLHF.

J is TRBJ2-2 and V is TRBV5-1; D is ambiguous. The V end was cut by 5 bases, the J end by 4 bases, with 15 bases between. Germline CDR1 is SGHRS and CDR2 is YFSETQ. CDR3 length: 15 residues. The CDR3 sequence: CASSRLYSGTGELFF. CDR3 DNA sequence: TGCGCCAGCAGTCGCCTTTATTCGGGCACCGGGGAGCTGTTTTTT.

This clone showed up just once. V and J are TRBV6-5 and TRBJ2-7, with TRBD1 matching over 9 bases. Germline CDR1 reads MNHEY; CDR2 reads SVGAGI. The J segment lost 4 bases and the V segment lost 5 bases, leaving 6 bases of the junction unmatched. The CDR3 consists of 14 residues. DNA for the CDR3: TGTGCCAGCAGTCCGGGACAGGGAACGTACGAGCAGTACTTC. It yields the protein CASSPGQGTYEQYF.